These T cell receptor beta chains were read from a single sample in a study of PD-L1 blockade in urothelial cancer. Repertoires were generated with immunoSEQ multiplex PCR, while TCRdb's copy carries only in-frame clones and drops some. The table has about 86,000 clones, over 65% seen once; the top ten hold about an eighth. This sample comprised PBMCs, obtained around atezolizumab (anti-PD-L1) treatment. The receptors here all came from a man aged 60 to 69 with urothelial cancer. Both conserved end residues are part of each CDR3. A D gene is named only where the DNA matches it firmly. Not all rows give a size; the values are once, few, many and, for expanded clones, a class.

>NA|TRBV14|TRBJ2-5|NA
TGTGCCAGCAGCGTAATGGGCACCCCTGAAGAGACCCAGTACTTC
CASSVMGTPEETQYF
>NA|TRBV19|TRBJ2-2|NA
TGTGCCAGTAGTATTTTGGACTCCTACACCGGGGAGCTGTTTTTT
CASSILDSYTGELFF
>NA|TRBV4-1|TRBJ2-2|NA
TGCGCCAGCAGCCAAAGCCGCCCCAAGAACACCGGGGAGCTGTTTTTT
CASSQSRPKNTGELFF
>NA|TRBV7-3|TRBJ2-1|TRBD2
TGTGCCAGCAGCTCGACTAGCGGGAGTGAGGGTGAGCAGTTCTTC
CASSSTSGSEGEQFF
>NA|TRBV2|TRBJ2-3|TRBD2
TGTGCCAGCAGGGCTAGCGGGGTGGGCACAGATACGCAGTATTTT
CASRASGVGTDTQYF
>once|TRBV5-1|TRBJ1-4|NA
TGCGCCAGCAGCTTCGCCGGGGGAAATGAAAAACTGTTTTTT
CASSFAGGNEKLFF
>NA|TRBV30|TRBJ2-1|TRBD2
TGTGCCTCGACCCGGGGACTAGCGAATTACAATGAGCAGTTCTTC
CASTRGLANYNEQFF
>NA|TRBV18|TRBJ2-3|TRBD2
TGTGCCAGCTCACCGGCTCATGTGGGGGGGAGCACAGATACGCAGTATTTT
CASSPAHVGGSTDTQYF
>NA|TRBV10-2|TRBJ2-7|TRBD2
TGCGCCAGCAGTGAGTCGATTAGCGGGGGGACCGAGCAGTACTTC
CASSESISGGTEQYF
>NA|TRBV7-2|TRBJ2-7|NA
TGTGCCAGCAGCTTATTAGACAGACTCTCCGAGCAGTACTTC
CASSLLDRLSEQYF
>NA|TRBV5-1|TRBJ2-7|TRBD2
TGCGCCAGCAGCCTCGGACTAGCGGGAGGTTCGGAGCAGTACTTC
CASSLGLAGGSEQYF
>NA|TRBV27|TRBJ1-1|NA
TGTGCCAGCAGCCCCGTTCAGCGCACTGAAGCTTTCTTT
CASSPVQRTEAFF
>NA|TRBV5-1|TRBJ1-1|NA
TGCGCCAGCAGCTTGTCTGGGTCGGGAAACACTGAAGCTTTCTTT
CASSLSGSGNTEAFF
>few|TRBV27|TRBJ2-7|TRBD1
TGTGCCAGCAGGTGGGACAGGGGGCGCGGCGAGCAGTACTTC
CASRWDRGRGEQYF
>NA|TRBV7-2|TRBJ2-7|TRBD2
TGTGCCAGCAGCTTATCTAGCGGGAAGGCCTCCGAGCAGTACTTC
CASSLSSGKASEQYF
>NA|TRBV6-5|TRBJ1-4|TRBD1
TGTGCCAGCGGGAGGGACAGGGCGAGGGAAAAACTGTTTTTT
CASGRDRAREKLFF